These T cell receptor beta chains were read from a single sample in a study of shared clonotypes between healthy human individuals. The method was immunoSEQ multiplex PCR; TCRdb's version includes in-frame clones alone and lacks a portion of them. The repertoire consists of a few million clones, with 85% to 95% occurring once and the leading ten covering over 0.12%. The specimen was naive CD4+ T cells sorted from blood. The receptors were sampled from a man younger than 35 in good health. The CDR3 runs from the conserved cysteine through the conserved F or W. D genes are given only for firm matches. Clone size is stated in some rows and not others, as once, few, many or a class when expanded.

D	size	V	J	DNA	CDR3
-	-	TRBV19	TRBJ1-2	TGTGCCAGTAGTGTCGAGGGGTATGGCTACACCTTC	CASSVEGYGYTF
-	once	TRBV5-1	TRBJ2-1	TGCGCCAGCAGCTTGGTCGGACCTGGCAATGAGCAGTTCTTC	CASSLVGPGNEQFF
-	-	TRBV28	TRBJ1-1	TGTGCCAGCAGTTTATCCGGGGGGGCGTACACTGAAGCTTTCTTT	CASSLSGGAYTEAFF
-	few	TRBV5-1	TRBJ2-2	TGCGCCAGCAGCTTGGGAGGGGTGGTCGCCGGGGAGCTGTTTTTT	CASSLGGVVAGELFF
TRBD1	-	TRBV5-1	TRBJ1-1	TGCGCCAGCAGCTTTGGGGACAGGGTTGGCACTGAAGCTTTCTTT	CASSFGDRVGTEAFF
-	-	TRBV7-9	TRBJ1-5	TGTGCCAGCAGCTTAGAAGGGGCTGGTAGCAATCAGCCCCAGCATTTT	CASSLEGAGSNQPQHF
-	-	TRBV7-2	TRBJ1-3	TGTGCCAGCAGCTCCCGACAGGGAAACACCATATATTTT	CASSSRQGNTIYF
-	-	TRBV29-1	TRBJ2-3	TGCAGCGTTGATGGCTACACAGATACGCAGTATTTT	CSVDGYTDTQYF
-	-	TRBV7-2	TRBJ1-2	TGTGCCAGCAGCTTCAACCGGGACTCAGGTGGCTACACCTTC	CASSFNRDSGGYTF
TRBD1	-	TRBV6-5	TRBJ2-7	TGTGCCAGCAGTACTGACAGGGGTAAAGACGAGCAGTACTTC	CASSTDRGKDEQYF